This record covers a single TCR beta chain. The target antigen is unknown. Barcoded TCR alpha and TCR beta cDNA libraries with UMIs came from 5'RACE using constant-segment primers. TCRdb passed the 5' RACE reads through MiXCR, listing each CDR3 protein once. The sample has roughly 620,000 distinct CDR3 sequences; about a sixth are singletons. The sample originates from a study of T-cell memory formation after mild COVID-19. Study results and caveats: Pre-infection memory harbored some responding clones, suggesting cross-reactive memory joined. There was a balanced CD4/CD8 profile in clones contracting day 15 to 85, and later expanders leaned CD4+.

Germline V CDR1 and CDR2: SEHNR, FQNEAQ (reference sequence). Losses at the gene ends were 5 bases for V and 4 bases for J; bases not matched to a gene: 10. The CDR3 is 15 amino acids. This chain connects TRBV7-9 to TRBJ2-7, with TRBD2 matching 8 bases. This receptor was obtained from an adult woman who had mild COVID-19 (a few samples of this study predate the infection). Cell type and time point are not known. Sequencing was performed on PBMCs or a T cell subset sorted from them (not recorded which). The CDR3, as DNA: TGTGCCAGCAGCCGCGGGGGCGGGGGGCGGTACGAGCAGTACTTC. This translates into CASSRGGGGRYEQYF.